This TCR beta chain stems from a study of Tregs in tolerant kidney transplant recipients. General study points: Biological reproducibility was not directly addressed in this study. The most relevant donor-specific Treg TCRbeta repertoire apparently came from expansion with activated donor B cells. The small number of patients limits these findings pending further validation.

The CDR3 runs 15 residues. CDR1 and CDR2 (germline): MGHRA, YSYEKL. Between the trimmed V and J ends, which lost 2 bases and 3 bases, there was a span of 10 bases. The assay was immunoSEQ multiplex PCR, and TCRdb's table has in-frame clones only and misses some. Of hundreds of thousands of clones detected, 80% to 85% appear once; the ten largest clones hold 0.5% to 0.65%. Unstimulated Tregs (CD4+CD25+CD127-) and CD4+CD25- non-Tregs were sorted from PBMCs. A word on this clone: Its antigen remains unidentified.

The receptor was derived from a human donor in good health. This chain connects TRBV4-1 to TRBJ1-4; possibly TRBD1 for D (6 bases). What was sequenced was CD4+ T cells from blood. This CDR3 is CASSQTGPANEKLFF. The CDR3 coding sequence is TGCGCCAGCAGCCAAACAGGGCCGGCTAATGAAAAACTGTTTTTT.